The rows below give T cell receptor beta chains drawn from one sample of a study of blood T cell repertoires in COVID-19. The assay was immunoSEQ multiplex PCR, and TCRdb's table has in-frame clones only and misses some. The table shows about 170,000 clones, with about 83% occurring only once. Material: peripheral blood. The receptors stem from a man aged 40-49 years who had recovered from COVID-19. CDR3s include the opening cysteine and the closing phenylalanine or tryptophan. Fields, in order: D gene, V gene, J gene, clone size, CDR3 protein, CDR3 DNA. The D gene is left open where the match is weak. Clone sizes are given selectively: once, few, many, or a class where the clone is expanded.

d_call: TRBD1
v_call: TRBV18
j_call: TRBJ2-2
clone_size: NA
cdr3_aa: CASSSGQGATGELFF
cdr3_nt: TGTGCCAGCTCGTCGGGACAGGGTGCCACCGGGGAGCTGTTTTTT

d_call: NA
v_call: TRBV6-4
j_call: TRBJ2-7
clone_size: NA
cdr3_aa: CLTETYEQYF
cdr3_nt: TGTCTGACAGAAACCTACGAGCAGTACTTC

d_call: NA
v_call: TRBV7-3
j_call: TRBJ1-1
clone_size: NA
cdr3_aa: CASSNNSGSRGAFF
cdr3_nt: TGTGCCAGCAGCAACAATTCGGGCTCTCGGGGAGCTTTCTTT

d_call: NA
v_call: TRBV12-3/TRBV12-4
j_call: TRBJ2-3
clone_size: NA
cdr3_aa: CASSWEGTDTQYF
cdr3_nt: TGTGCCAGCAGTTGGGAGGGCACAGATACGCAGTATTTT

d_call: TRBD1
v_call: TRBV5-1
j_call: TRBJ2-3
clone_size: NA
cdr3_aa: CASSYTGVAADTQYF
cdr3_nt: TGCGCCAGCAGCTACACAGGGGTGGCGGCAGATACGCAGTATTTT

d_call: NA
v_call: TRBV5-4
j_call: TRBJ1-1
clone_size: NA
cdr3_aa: CASTAGPEGTEAFF
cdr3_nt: TGTGCCAGCACAGCGGGGCCCGAGGGGACTGAAGCTTTCTTT

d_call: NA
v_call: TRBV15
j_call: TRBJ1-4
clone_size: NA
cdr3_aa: CATEQVIGEKLFF
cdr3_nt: TGTGCCACTGAACAGGTTATAGGGGAAAAACTGTTTTTT

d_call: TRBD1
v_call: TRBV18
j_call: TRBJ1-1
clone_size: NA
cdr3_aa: CASSPGTGRAAFF
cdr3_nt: TGTGCCAGCTCACCAGGGACAGGGCGAGCAGCTTTCTTT

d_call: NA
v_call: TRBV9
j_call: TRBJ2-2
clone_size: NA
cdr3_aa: CASSRTGELFF
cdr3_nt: TGTGCCAGCAGCCGGACCGGGGAGCTGTTTTTT

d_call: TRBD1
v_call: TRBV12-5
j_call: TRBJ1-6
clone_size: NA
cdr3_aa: CASGPGQLNSPLHF
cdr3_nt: TGTGCTAGTGGTCCGGGACAGCTTAATTCACCCCTCCACTTT

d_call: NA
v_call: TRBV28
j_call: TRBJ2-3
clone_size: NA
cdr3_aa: CASSTRQRTDTQYF
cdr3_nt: TGTGCCAGCAGCACCCGACAGCGAACAGATACGCAGTATTTT

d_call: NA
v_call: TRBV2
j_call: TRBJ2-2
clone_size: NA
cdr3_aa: CASSDYRTGELFF
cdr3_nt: TGTGCCAGCAGTGATTATCGCACCGGGGAGCTGTTTTTT

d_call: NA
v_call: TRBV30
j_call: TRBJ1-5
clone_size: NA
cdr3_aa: CAWSDDINQPQHF
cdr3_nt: TGTGCCTGGAGTGATGACATCAATCAGCCCCAGCATTTT

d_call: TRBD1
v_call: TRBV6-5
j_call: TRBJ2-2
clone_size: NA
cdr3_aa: CASTLDRGGTGELFF
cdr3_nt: TGTGCCAGCACCTTGGACAGGGGGGGGACCGGGGAGCTGTTTTTT

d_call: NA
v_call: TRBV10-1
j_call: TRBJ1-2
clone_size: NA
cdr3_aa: CASSDPSCCLAEPIDYGYTF
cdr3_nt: TGCGCCAGCAGTGACCCCAGTTGTTGTCTGGCAGAACCAATTGACTATGGCTACACCTTC

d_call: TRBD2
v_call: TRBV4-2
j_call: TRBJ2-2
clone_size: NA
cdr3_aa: CASSQEARESANTGELFF
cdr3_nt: TGTGCCAGCAGCCAAGAGGCGCGGGAGTCGGCAAACACCGGGGAGCTGTTTTTT

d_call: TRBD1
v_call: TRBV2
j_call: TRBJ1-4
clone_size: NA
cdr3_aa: CASRDDRAPLFF
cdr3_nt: TGTGCCAGCAGGGACGACAGGGCCCCTCTGTTTTTT

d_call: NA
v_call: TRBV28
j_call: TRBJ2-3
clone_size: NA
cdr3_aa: CASSFLTDTQYF
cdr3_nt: TGTGCCAGCAGTTTCTTAACAGATACGCAGTATTTT

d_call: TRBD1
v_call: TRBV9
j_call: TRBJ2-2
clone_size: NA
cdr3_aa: CASSPSSQGGTGELFF
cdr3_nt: TGTGCCAGCAGCCCTAGTTCACAGGGGGGCACCGGGGAGCTGTTTTTT

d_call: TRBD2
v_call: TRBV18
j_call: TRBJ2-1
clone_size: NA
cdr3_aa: CASSPLAGVAGGINEQFF
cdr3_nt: TGTGCCAGCTCACCGCTAGCAGGGGTAGCGGGAGGGATAAATGAGCAGTTCTTC

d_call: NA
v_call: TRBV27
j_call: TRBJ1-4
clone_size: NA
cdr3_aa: CASSFIFNRVNEKLFF
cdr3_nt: TGTGCCAGCAGTTTTATCTTCAACAGGGTTAATGAAAAACTGTTTTTT

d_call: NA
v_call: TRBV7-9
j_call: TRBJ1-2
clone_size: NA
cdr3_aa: CASTLKGDGYTF
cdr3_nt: TGTGCCAGCACCTTAAAGGGGGATGGCTACACCTTC

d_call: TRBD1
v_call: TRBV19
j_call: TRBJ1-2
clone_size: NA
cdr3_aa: CASRNRQGAGYGYTF
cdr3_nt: TGTGCCAGTCGAAACCGACAGGGGGCAGGCTATGGCTACACCTTC

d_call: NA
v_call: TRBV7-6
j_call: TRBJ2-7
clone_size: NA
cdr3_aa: CASSLSLAWTSEQYF
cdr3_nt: TGTGCCAGCAGCTTAAGCCTAGCGTGGACAAGCGAGCAGTACTTC

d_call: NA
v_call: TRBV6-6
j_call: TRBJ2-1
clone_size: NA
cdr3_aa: CASSKIPGNEQFF
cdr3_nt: TGTGCCAGCAGTAAAATCCCGGGTAATGAGCAGTTCTTC

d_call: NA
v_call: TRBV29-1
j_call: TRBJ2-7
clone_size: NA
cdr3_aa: CSVEQVHEQYF
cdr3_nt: TGCAGCGTTGAACAGGTCCACGAGCAGTACTTC

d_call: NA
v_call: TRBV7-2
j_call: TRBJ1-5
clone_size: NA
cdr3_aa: CASSLGVTQHF
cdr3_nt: TGTGCCAGCAGCTTAGGAGTAACCCAGCATTTT

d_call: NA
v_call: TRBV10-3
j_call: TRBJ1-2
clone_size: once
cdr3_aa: CAIYPQGGSGYTF
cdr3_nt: TGTGCCATCTATCCACAGGGCGGGTCCGGCTACACCTTC

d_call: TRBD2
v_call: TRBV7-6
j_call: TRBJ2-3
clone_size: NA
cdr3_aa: CASKNGLASTDTQYF
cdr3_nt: TGTGCCAGCAAAAATGGACTAGCGAGCACAGATACGCAGTATTTT

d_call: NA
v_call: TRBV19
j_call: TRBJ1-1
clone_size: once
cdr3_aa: CASRGEQPEAFF
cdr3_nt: TGTGCCAGTAGAGGGGAACAACCTGAAGCTTTCTTT

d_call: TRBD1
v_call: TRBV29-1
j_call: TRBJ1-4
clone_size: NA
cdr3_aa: CSGGQGNEKLFF
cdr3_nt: TGCAGCGGTGGACAGGGTAATGAAAAACTGTTTTTT

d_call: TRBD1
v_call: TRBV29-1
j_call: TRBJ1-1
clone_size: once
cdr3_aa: CSAGQGKAFF
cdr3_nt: TGCAGCGCGGGACAGGGTAAAGCTTTCTTT

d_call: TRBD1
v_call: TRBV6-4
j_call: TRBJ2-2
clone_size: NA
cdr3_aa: CASSVSPEGTGPSTGELFF
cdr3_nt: TGTGCCAGCTCTGTAAGCCCCGAGGGGACAGGCCCGAGCACCGGGGAGCTGTTTTTT

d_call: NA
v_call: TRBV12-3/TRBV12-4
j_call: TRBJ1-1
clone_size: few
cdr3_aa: CASRFRDTEAFF
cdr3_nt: TGTGCCAGCAGATTCAGGGACACTGAAGCTTTCTTT

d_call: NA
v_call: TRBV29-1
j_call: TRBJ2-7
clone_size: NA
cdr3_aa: CSVESIQGGEQYF
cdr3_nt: TGCAGCGTTGAGAGCATACAGGGTGGAGAGCAGTACTTC

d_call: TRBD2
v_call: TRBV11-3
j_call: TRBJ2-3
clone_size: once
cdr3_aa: CASSFSGLAGGGDTQYF
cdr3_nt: TGTGCCAGCAGCTTCTCCGGTCTGGCGGGGGGGGGAGATACGCAGTATTTT

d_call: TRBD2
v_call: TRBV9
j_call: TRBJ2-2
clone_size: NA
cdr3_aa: CASQASGGSNTGELFF
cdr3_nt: TGTGCCAGCCAAGCTAGCGGGGGTTCGAACACCGGGGAGCTGTTTTTT

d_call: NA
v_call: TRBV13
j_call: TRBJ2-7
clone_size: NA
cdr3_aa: CASRESDYEQYF
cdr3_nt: TGTGCCAGCCGAGAATCCGACTACGAGCAGTACTTC

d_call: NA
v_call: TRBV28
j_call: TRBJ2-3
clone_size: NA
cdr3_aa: CASSLSTDTQYF
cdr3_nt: TGTGCCAGCAGCCTCAGCACAGATACGCAGTATTTT

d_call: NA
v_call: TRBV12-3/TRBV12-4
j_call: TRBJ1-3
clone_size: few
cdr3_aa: CASRTGRNTIYF
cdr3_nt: TGTGCCAGCAGAACAGGTCGAAACACCATATATTTT

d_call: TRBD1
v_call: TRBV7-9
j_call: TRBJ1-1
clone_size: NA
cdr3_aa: CASSLTYSGGLTEAFF
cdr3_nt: TGTGCCAGCAGCCTGACTTATTCAGGGGGGCTTACTGAAGCTTTCTTT

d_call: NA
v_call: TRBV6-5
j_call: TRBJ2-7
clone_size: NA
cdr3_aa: CASRAGTSFYEQYF
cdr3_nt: TGTGCCAGCAGAGCCGGGACATCATTCTACGAGCAGTACTTC

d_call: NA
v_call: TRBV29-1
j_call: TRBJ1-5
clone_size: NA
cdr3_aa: CSVADSNQPQHF
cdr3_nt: TGCAGCGTTGCTGACAGTAATCAGCCCCAGCATTTT

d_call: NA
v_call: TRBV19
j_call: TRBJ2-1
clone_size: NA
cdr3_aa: CASTTTDGVLEEQFF
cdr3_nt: TGTGCCAGTACCACCACCGACGGAGTACTAGAAGAGCAGTTCTTC

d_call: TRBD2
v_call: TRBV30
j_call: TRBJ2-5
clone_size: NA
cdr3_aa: CAWRAGGRKETQYF
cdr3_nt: TGTGCCTGGAGGGCGGGGGGTCGAAAAGAGACCCAGTACTTC

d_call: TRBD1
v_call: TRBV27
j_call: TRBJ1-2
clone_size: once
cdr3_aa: CASSPWDRDSYGYTF
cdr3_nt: TGTGCCAGCAGTCCCTGGGACAGGGATAGCTATGGCTACACCTTC

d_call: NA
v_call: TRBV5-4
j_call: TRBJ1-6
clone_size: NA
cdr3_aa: CASSLGQARSPLHF
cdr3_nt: TGTGCCAGCAGCTTGGGACAGGCTCGCTCACCCCTCCACTTT

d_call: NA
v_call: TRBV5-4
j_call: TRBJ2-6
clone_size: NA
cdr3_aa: CASRITGSGANVLTF
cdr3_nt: TGTGCCAGCAGAATAACAGGGTCTGGGGCCAACGTCCTGACTTTC